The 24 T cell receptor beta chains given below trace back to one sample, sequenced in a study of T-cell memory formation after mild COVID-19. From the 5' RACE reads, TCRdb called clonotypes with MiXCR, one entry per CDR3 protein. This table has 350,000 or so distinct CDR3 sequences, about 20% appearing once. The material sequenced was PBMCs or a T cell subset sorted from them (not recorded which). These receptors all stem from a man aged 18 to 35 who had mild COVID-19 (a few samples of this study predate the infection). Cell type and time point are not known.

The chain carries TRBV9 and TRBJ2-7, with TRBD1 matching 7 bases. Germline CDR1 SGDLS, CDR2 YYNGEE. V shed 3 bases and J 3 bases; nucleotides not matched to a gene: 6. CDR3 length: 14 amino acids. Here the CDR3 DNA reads TGTGCCAGCAGCGCAGGGGGTCCCTACTACGAGCAGTACTTC. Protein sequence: CASSAGGPYYEQYF. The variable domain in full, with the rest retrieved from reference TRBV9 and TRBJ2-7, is DSGVTQTPKHLITATGQRVTLRCSPRSGDLSVYWYQQSLDQGLQFLIQYYNGEERAKGNILERFSAQQFPDLHSELNLSSLELGDSALYFCASSAGGPYYEQYFGPGTRLTVT.

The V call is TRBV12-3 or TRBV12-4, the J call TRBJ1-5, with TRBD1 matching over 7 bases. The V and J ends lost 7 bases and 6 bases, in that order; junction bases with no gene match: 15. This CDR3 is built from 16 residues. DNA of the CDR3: TGTGCCAGCACCCGTGGGTACAGGGGACGAGCTCAGCCCCAGCATTTT. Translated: CASTRGYRGRAQPQHF.

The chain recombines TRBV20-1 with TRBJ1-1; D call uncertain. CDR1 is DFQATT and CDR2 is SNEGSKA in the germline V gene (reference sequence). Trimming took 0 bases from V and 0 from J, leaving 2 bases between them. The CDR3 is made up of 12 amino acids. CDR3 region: CSARDMNTEAFF. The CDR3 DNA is TGCAGTGCTAGAGACATGAACACTGAAGCTTTCTTT.

CDR3 protein: CASSSRGPQETQYF. CDR3 DNA: TGTGCCAGCAGCTCAAGGGGGCCCCAAGAGACCCAGTACTTC. The chain couples TRBV7-9 to TRBJ2-5, with 7 bases identical to TRBD1. Germline V CDR1 and CDR2: SEHNR, FQNEAQ (reference sequence). The length of the CDR3 is 14 residues. With V trimmed by 4 bases and J by 1 base, 3 bases remained unmatched.

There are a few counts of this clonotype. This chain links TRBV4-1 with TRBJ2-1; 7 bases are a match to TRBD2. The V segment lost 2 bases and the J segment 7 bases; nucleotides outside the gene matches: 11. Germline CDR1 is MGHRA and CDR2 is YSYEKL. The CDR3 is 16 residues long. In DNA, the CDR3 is TGCGCCAGCAGCCAACTCGGGACTACACTACAGAATGAGCAGTTCTTC. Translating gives CASSQLGTTLQNEQFF.

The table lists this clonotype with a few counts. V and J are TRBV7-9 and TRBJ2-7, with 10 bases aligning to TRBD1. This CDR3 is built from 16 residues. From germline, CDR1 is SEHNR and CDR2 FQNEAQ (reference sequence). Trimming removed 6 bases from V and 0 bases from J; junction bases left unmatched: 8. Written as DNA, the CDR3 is TGTGCCAGCAGGCCCAAGGGACAGGGGAGCTCCTACGAGCAGTACTTC. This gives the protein CASRPKGQGSSYEQYF.

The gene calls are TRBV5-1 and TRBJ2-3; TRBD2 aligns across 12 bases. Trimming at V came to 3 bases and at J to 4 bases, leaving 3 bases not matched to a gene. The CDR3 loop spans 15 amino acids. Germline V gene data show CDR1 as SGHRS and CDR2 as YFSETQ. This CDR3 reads CASSSSGGESDTQYF. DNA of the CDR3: TGCGCCAGCAGCTCTAGCGGGGGGGAGTCAGATACGCAGTATTTT.

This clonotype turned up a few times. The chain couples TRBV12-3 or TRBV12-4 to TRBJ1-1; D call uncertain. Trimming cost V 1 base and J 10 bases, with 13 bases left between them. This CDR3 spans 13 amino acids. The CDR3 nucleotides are TGTGCCAGCAGTTTAGTTCTTCACCGGGGAGCTTTCTTT. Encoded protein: CASSLVLHRGAFF.

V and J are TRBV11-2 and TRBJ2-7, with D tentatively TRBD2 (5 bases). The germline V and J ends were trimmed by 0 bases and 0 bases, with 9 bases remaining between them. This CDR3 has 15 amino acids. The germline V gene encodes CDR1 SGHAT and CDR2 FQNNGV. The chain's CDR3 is CASSLEADLSYEQYF. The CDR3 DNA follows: TGTGCCAGCAGCTTAGAAGCGGACCTCTCCTACGAGCAGTACTTC.

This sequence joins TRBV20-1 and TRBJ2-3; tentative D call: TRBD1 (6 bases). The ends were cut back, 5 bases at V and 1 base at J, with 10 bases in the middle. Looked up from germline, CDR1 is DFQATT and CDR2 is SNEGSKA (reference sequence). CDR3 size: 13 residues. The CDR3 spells CSAAGVGTDTQYF. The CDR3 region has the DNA TGCAGTGCTGCAGGGGTCGGCACAGATACGCAGTATTTT.

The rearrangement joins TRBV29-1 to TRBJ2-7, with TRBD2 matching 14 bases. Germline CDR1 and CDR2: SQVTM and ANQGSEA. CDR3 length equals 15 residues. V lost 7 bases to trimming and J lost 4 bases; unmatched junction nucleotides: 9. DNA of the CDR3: TGCAGCGGGCGCTCGGGGACTAGCGGGGGTTACGAGCAGTACTTC. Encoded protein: CSGRSGTSGGYEQYF.

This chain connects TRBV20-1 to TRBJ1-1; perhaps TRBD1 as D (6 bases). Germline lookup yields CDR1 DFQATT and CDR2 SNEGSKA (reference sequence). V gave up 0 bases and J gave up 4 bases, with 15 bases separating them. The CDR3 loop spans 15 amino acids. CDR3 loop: CSARDRGRGITEAFF. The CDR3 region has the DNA TGCAGTGCTAGAGATAGGGGCAGGGGAATCACTGAAGCTTTCTTT.

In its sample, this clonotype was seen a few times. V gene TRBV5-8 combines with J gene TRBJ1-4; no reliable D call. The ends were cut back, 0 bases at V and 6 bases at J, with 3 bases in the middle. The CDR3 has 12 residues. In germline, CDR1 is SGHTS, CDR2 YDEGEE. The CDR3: CASSLGHEKLFF. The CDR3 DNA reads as TGTGCCAGCAGCTTGGGGCATGAAAAACTGTTTTTT.

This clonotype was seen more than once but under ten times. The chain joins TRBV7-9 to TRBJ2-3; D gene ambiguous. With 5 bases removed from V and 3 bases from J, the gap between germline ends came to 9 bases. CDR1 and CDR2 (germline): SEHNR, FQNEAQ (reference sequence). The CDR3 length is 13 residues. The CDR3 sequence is CASSPPLTDTQYF. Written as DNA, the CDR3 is TGTGCCAGCAGCCCCCCTTTGACAGATACGCAGTATTTT.

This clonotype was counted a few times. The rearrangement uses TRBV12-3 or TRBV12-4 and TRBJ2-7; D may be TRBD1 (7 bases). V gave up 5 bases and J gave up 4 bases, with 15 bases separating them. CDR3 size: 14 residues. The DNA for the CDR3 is TGTGCCAGCAGTCCCTTGGCAGGGGGGTACGAGCAGTACTTC. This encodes CASSPLAGGYEQYF.

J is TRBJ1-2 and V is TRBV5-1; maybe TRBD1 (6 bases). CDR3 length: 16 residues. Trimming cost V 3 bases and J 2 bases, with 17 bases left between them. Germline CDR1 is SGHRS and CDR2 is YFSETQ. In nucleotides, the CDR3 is TGCGCCAGCAGCTGGGGCCCGCAGGGGAGGAACTATGGCTACACCTTC. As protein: CASSWGPQGRNYGYTF. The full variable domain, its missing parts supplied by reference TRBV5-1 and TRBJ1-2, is KAGVTQTPRYLIKTRGQQVTLSCSPISGHRSVSWYQQTPGQGLQFLFEYFSETQRNKGNFPGRFSGRQFSNSRSEMNVSTLELGDSALYLCASSWGPQGRNYGYTFGSGTRLTVV.

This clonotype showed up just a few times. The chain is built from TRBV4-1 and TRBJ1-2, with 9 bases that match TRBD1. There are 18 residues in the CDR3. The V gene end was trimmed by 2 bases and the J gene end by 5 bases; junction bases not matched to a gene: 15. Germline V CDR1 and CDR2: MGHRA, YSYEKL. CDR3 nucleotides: TGCGCCAGCAGCCAAAAAGGGGTTCCGGGACAGGGATTATATGGCTACACCTTC. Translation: CASSQKGVPGQGLYGYTF.

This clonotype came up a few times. CDR3 nucleotides: TGTGCCAGCAGTTCACTAACAGGGTACGAGCAGTACTTC. It is translated as CASSSLTGYEQYF. The rearrangement uses TRBV6-5 and TRBJ2-7; D might be TRBD1 (6 bases). The germline V gene encodes CDR1 MNHEY and CDR2 SVGAGI. With 4 bases removed from V and 4 bases from J, the gap between germline ends came to 11 bases. The CDR3 is 13 residues long.

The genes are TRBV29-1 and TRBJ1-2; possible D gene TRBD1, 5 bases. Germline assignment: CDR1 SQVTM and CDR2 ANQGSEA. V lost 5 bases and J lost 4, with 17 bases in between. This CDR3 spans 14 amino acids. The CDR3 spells CSVTPDISGYGYTF. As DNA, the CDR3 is TGCAGCGTTACACCGGACATCTCGGGCTATGGCTACACCTTC.

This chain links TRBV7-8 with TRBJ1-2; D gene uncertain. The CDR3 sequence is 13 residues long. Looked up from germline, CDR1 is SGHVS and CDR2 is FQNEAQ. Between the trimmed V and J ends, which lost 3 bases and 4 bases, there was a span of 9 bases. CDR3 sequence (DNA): TGTGCCAGCAGCTTCAGACACGCCTATGGCTACACCTTC. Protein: CASSFRHAYGYTF.

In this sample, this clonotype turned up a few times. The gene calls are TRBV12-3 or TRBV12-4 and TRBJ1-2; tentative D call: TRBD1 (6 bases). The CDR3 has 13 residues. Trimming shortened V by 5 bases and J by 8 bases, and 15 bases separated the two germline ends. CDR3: CASSDRNVGGYTF. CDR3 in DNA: TGTGCCAGCAGTGACAGGAACGTAGGAGGCTACACCTTC.

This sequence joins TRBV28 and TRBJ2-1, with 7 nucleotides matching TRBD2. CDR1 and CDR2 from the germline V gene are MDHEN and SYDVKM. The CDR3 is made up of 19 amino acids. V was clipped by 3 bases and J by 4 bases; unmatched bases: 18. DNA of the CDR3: TGTGCCAGCAGTTTCCCACTTCGTGGTCCAGCGGGAACATACAATGAGCAGTTCTTC. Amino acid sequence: CASSFPLRGPAGTYNEQFF.

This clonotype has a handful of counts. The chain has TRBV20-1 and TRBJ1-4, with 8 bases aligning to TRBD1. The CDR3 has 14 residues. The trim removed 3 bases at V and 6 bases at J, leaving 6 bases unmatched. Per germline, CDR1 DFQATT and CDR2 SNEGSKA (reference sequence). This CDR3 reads CSASSTGAYEKLFF. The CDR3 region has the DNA TGCAGTGCTAGTTCGACAGGGGCATATGAAAAACTGTTTTTT.

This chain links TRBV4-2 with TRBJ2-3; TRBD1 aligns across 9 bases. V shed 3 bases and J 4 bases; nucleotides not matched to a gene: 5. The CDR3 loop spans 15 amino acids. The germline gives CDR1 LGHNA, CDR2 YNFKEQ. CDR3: CASSHGDRDADTQYF. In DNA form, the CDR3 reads TGTGCCAGCAGCCATGGGGACAGGGACGCAGATACGCAGTATTTT.